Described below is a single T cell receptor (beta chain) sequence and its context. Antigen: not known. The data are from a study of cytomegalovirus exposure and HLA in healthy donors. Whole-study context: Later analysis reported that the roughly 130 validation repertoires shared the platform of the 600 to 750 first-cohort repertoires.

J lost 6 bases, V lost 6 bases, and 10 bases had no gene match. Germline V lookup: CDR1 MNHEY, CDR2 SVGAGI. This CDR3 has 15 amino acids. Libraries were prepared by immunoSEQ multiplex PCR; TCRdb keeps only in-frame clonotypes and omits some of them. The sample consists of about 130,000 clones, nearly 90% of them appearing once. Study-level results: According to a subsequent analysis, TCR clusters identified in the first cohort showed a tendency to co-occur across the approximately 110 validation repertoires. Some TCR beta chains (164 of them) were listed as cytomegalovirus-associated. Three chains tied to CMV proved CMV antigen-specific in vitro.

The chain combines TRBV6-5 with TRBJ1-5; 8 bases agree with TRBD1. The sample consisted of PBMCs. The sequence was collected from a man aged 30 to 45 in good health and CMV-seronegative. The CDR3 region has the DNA TGTGCCAGCAGCCAGTTTCAGGGGGCAAGTCAGCCCCAGCATTTT. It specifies CASSQFQGASQPQHF.